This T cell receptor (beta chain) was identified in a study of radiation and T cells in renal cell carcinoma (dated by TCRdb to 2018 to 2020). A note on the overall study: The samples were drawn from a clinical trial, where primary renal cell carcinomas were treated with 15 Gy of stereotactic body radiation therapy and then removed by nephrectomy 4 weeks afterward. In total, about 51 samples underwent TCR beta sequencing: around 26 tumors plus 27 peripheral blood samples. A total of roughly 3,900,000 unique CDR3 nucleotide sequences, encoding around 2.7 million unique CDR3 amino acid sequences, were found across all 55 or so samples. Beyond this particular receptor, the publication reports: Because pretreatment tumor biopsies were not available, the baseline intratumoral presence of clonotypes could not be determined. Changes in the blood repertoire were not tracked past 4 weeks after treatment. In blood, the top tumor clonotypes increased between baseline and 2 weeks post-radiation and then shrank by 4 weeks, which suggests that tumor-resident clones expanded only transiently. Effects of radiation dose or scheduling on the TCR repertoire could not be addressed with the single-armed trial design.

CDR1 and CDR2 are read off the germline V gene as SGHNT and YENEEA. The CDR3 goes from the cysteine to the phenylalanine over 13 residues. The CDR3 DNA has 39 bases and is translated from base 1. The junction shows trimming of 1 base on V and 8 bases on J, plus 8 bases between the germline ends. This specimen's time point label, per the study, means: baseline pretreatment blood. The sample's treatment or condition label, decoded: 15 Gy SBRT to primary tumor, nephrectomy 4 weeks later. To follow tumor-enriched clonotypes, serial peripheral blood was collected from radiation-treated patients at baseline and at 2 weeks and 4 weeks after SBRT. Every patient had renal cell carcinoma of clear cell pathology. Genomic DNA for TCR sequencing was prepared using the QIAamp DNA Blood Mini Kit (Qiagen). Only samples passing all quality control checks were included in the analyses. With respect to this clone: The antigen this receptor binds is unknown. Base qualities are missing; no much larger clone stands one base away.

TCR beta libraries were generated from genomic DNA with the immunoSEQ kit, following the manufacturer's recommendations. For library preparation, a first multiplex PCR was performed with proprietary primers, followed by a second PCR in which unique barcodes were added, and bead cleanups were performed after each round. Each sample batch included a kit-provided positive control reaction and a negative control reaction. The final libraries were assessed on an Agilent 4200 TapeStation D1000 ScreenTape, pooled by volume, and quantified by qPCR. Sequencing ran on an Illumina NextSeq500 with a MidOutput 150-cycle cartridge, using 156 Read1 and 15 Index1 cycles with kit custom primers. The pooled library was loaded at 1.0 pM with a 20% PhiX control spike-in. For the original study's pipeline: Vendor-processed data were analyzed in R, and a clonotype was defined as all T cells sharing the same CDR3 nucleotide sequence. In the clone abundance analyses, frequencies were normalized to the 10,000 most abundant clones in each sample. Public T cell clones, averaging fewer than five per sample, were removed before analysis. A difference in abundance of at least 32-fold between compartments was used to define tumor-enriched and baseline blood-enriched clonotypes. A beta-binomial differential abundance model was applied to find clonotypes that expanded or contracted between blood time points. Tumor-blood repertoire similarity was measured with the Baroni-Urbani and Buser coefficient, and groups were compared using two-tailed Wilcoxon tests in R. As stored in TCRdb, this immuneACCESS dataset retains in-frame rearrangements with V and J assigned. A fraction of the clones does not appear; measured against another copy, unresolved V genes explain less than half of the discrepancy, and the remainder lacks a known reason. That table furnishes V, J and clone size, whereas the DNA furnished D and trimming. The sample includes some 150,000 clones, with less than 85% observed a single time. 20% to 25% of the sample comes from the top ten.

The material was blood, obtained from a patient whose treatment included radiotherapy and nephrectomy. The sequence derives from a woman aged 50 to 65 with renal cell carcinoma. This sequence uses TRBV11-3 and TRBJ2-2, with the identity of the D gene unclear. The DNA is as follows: TGTGCCAGCAGCTTAGGCAGGCAGGGGGAGCTGTTTTTT. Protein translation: CASSLGRQGELFF. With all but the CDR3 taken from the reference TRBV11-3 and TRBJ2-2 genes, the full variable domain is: EAGVVQSPRYKIIEKKQPVAFWCNPISGHNTLYWYLQNLGQGPELLIRYENEEAVDDSQLPKDRFSAERLKGVDSTLKIQPAELGDSAVYLCASSLGRQGELFFGEGSRLTVL.